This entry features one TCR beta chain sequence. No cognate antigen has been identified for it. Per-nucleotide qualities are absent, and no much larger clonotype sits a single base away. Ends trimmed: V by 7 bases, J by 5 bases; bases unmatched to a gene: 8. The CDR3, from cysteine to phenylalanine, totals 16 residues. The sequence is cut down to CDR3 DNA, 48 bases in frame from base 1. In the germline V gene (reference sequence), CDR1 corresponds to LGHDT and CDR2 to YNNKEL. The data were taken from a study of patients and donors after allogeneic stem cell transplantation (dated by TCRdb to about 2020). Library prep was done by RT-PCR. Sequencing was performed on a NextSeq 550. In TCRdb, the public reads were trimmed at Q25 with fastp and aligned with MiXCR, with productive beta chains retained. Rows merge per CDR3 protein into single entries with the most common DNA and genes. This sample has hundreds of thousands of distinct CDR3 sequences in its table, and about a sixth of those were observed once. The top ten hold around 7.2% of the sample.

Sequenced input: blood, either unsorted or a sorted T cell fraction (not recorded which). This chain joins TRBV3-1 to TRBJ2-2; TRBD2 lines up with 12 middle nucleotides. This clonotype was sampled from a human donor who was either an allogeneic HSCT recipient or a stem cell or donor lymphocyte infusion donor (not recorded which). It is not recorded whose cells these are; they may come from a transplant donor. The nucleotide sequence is TGTGCCAGCACAAGACTAGCGGGAGCGCCTACCGGGGAGCTGTTTTTT. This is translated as CASTRLAGAPTGELFF.